This T cell receptor (beta chain) was sequenced in a study of blood T cell repertoires in COVID-19. Study-wide context: Sites across the United States, Italy and Spain contributed samples from acute and convalescent COVID-19. PBMCs, B-cell-depleted T cells, or T cells provided the cDNA or gDNA that made up the material.

The CDR3 spans 15 residues. From germline, CDR1 is SGHNT and CDR2 YENEEA. Germline trimming cut 0 bases from V and 3 bases from J; bases unmatched to any gene: 3. Authors' analysis steps: Cell counts per sample came from amplifying reference gene primers. Profiling relied on immunoSEQ multiplex PCR, and the TCRdb table lists in-frame clones only, not all of them. V, J and clone size were drawn from that table, and D and trimming were deduced from the DNA. The sample shows 35,000 to 55,000 clones, 82% of them seen only once. This TCR derives from a woman between 65 and 79 years old with acute or convalescent COVID-19. Input material: peripheral blood. The chain links TRBV11-3 to TRBJ2-5, with 8 bases identical to TRBD1. CDR3 in DNA: TGTGCCAGCAGCTTAGAGGCAGGGGGCGAAGAGACCCAGTACTTC. It translates to CASSLEAGGEETQYF.